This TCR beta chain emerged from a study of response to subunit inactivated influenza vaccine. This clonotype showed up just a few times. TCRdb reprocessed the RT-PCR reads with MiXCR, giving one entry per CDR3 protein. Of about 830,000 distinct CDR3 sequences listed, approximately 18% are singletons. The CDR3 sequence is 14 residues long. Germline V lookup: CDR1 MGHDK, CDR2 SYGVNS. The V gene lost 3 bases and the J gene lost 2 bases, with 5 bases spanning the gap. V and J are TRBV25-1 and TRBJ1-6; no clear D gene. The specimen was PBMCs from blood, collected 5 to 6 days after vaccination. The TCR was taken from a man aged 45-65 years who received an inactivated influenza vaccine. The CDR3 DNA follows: TGTGCCAGCAGTGAGACAACCTATAATTCACCCCTCCACTTT. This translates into CASSETTYNSPLHF.